The 24 T cell receptor beta chains below all came from one sample that was sequenced in a study of cytomegalovirus exposure and HLA in healthy donors listed by TCRdb under 2017. Libraries came from the immunoSEQ multiplex PCR assay. For the multiplex PCR, a mixture combining 60 forward primers for TCR Vbeta segments and 13 reverse primers for TCR Jbeta segments was used. The clones in this table, taken by TCRdb from immuneACCESS, are in-frame only. Not every clone is retained; where verified, under half of the shortfall comes from an unresolved V gene, and the cause of the rest is unknown. This sample comprises about 89,000 clones, roughly 85% of them detected only once. 6.5% to 8.5% of the sample lies in the top ten. Sequencing used PBMCs. The receptors shown here come from a middle-aged man in good health and CMV-seropositive.

The chain combines TRBV7-6 with TRBJ2-7; 9 nucleotides line up with TRBD1. The germline V gene encodes CDR1 SGHVS and CDR2 FNYEAQ. CDR3 length equals 15 residues. The V and J ends lost 4 bases and 2 bases, in that order; junction bases with no gene match: 6. DNA of the CDR3: TGTGCCAGCAGCTACGGGACAGGGAGTACCTACGAGCAGTACTTC. Protein sequence: CASSYGTGSTYEQYF.

V and J are TRBV11-2 and TRBJ2-7; D is possibly TRBD1 (7 bases). V lost 5 bases to trimming and J lost 6 bases, with 11 bases between them. Per germline, CDR1 SGHAT and CDR2 FQNNGV. The CDR3 spans 12 residues. This CDR3 is CASSIQGGEQYF. The CDR3 region has the DNA TGTGCCAGCAGCATCCAGGGGGGCGAGCAGTACTTC.

V and J are TRBV9 and TRBJ2-3, with 13 positions matching TRBD2. Germline assignment: CDR1 SGDLS and CDR2 YYNGEE. The CDR3 is 18 residues long. V shed 4 bases and J 0 bases; nucleotides not matched to a gene: 8. The CDR3 loop is CASSPGTSGVASTDTQYF. CDR3 in DNA: TGTGCCAGCAGCCCCGGGACTAGCGGGGTCGCTAGCACAGATACGCAGTATTTT.

This clone has only one observation. This sequence joins TRBV10-3 and TRBJ2-5, with D perhaps TRBD1 (7 bases). This CDR3 spans 16 amino acids. In germline, CDR1 is ENHRY, CDR2 SYGVKD. Trimming pared 3 bases from V and 5 bases from J, leaving 19 bases between. The CDR3 reads CAISEGGGETGETQYF. The CDR3 DNA reads TGTGCCATCAGTGAAGGGGGCGGGGAGACGGGGGAGACCCAGTACTTC.

This chain joins TRBV27 and TRBJ2-3; D possibly corresponds to TRBD1 (6 bases). The germline V gene encodes CDR1 MNHEY and CDR2 SMNVEV (reference sequence). This CDR3 has 15 residues. Trimming took 5 bases from V and 8 from J, leaving 20 bases between them. CDR3 region: CASSTWGQGLGTQYF. The CDR3, as DNA: TGTGCCAGCAGTACCTGGGGGCAGGGCCTAGGTACGCAGTATTTT.

The rearrangement links TRBV4-2 to TRBJ1-1, with D possibly being TRBD1 (5 bases). Trimming left V 1 base short and J 0 bases short, with 12 bases between. The germline gives CDR1 LGHNA, CDR2 YNFKEQ. The CDR3 length is 16 residues. This chain's CDR3 is CASSQVLRGMNTEAFF. The CDR3 DNA reads as TGTGCCAGCAGCCAAGTATTACGGGGGATGAACACTGAAGCTTTCTTT.

The chain has TRBV7-3 and TRBJ1-6; D is ambiguous. Trimming removed 5 bases from V and 7 bases from J, with 9 bases in between. The CDR3 has 13 amino acids. Germline V CDR1 and CDR2: SGHTA, FQGTGA. The CDR3 loop reads CASSDSPNSPLHF. For the CDR3, the DNA is TGTGCCAGCAGCGATAGCCCGAATTCACCCCTCCACTTT. The full variable domain, in which reference TRBV7-3 and TRBJ1-6 provide the parts outside the CDR3, is GAGVSQTPSNKVTEKGKYVELRCDPISGHTALYWYRQSLGQGPEFLIYFQGTGAADDSGLPNDRFFAVRPEGSVSTLKIQRTERGDSAVYLCASSDSPNSPLHFGNGTRLTVT.

The chain combines TRBV7-2 with TRBJ2-5, with a tentative D call TRBD1 (5 bases). CDR3 length: 15 residues. CDR1 SGHTA and CDR2 FQGNSA come from the germline V gene. Deletions cut 0 bases from V and 5 bases from J, with 13 bases between. The CDR3: CASSLAARARETQYF. The DNA of the CDR3 is TGTGCCAGCAGCTTAGCGGCCAGGGCGAGGGAGACCCAGTACTTC. Looking up the rest from reference TRBV7-2 and TRBJ2-5 gives the full variable domain: GAGVSQSPSNKVTEKGKDVELRCDPISGHTALYWYRQSLGQGLEFLIYFQGNSAPDKSGLPSDRFSAERTGGSVSTLTIQRTQQEDSAVYLCASSLAARARETQYFGPGTRLLVL.

This chain's CDR3 is CASSVGGRGSYEQYF. DNA of the CDR3: TGTGCCAGCAGCGTAGGAGGTAGGGGATCCTACGAGCAGTACTTC. This rearrangement joins TRBV9 to TRBJ2-5, with D possibly TRBD1 on 5 matching bases. With the DNA end fitting TRBJ2-7 better, the J assignment may be wrong. Germline V gene sequence: CDR1 SGDLS, CDR2 YYNGEE. The CDR3 consists of 15 residues.

This clone was counted only a few times. This rearrangement joins TRBV7-3 to TRBJ1-1, with D possibly TRBD1 on 5 matching bases. The CDR3 extends over 14 amino acids. Trimming removed 3 bases from V and 1 base from J, with 9 bases in between. Germline V lookup: CDR1 SGHTA, CDR2 FQGTGA. CDR3 sequence reads: CASSLGLPNTEAFF. The DNA of the CDR3 is TGTGCCAGCAGCTTGGGACTCCCGAACACTGAAGCTTTCTTT. Full variable domain (outside the CDR3, taken from reference TRBV7-3 and TRBJ1-1): GAGVSQTPSNKVTEKGKYVELRCDPISGHTALYWYRQSLGQGPEFLIYFQGTGAADDSGLPNDRFFAVRPEGSVSTLKIQRTERGDSAVYLCASSLGLPNTEAFFGQGTRLTVV.

The V gene is TRBV28, the J gene TRBJ2-1; TRBD2 is a possible D gene (6 bases). V was pared by 4 bases and J by 10 bases, with 20 bases between. CDR3 length: 15 amino acids. The germline gives CDR1 MDHEN, CDR2 SYDVKM. CDR3 nucleotide sequence: TGTGCCAGCAGTTCACCCTTTTCGCGGGGACCCGAGCAGTTCTTC. Encoded protein: CASSSPFSRGPEQFF.

J is TRBJ2-3 and V is TRBV6-1; D is perhaps TRBD1 (6 bases). Trimming stripped 8 bases from V and 1 base from J, with 16 bases between. This CDR3 comprises 15 residues. In germline, CDR1 is MNHNS, CDR2 SASEGT. CDR3 in amino acids: CASRAGDGRTDTQYF. The DNA of the CDR3 is TGTGCCAGCCGGGCAGGGGACGGACGCACAGATACGCAGTATTTT.

The chain carries TRBV5-4 and TRBJ2-1, with TRBD2 as a possible D gene (8 bases). V was clipped by 4 bases and J by 10 bases, with 15 bases between them. The CDR3 has 13 amino acids. CDR1 SGHNT and CDR2 YYREEE come from the germline V gene (reference sequence). In DNA, the CDR3 is TGTGCCAGCAGCCCACCGGGAGGGGGCGAGCAGTTCTTC. Encoded protein: CASSPPGGGEQFF.

V gene TRBV7-9 combines with J gene TRBJ2-3, with 12 positions matching TRBD2. This CDR3 spans 15 amino acids. The junction had 5 bases not matched to a gene; V was cut back by 4 bases and J by 6 bases. Germline CDR1 reads SEHNR; CDR2 reads FQNEAQ (reference sequence). The CDR3 sequence is CASSSGLAGFDTQYF. The CDR3 DNA sequence: TGTGCCAGCAGCTCTGGACTAGCGGGATTCGATACGCAGTATTTT.

The chain has TRBV4-1 and TRBJ2-6; 8 bases align to TRBD1. The length of the CDR3 is 20 residues. V was pared by 1 base and J by 0 bases, with 11 bases of the junction left unmatched. The germline V gene has CDR1 MGHRA and CDR2 YSYEKL. The CDR3 DNA sequence: TGCGCCAGCAGCCAAGGGTTGGGCAGGGGGCTTGGCTCTGGGGCCAACGTCCTGACTTTC. Residues: CASSQGLGRGLGSGANVLTF.

V and J are TRBV13 and TRBJ2-1; weak D call: TRBD2 (5 bases). This CDR3 has 16 residues. Germline loops: CDR1 PRHDT, CDR2 FYEKMQ (reference sequence). V lost 6 bases, J lost 0 bases, and 15 bases lay in between. The CDR3 protein is CASSENGVSSYNEQFF. CDR3 nucleotides: TGTGCCAGCAGTGAAAACGGGGTGAGCTCCTACAATGAGCAGTTCTTC. The full variable domain, with the rest looked up from reference TRBV13 and TRBJ2-1, is AAGVIQSPRHLIKEKRETATLKCYPIPRHDTVYWYQQGPGQDPQFLISFYEKMQSDKGSIPDRFSAQQFSDYHSELNMSSLELGDSALYFCASSENGVSSYNEQFFGPGTRLTVL.

This clone was observed once. J is TRBJ1-2 and V is TRBV11-2; the D gene is possibly TRBD1 (6 bases). V gave up 5 bases and J gave up 2 bases, with 15 bases separating them. Germline V gene data show CDR1 as SGHAT and CDR2 as FQNNGV. This CDR3 spans 15 amino acids. The CDR3 here is CASSPGQNRNYGYTF. The CDR3 region has the DNA TGTGCCAGCAGCCCAGGACAGAATCGGAACTATGGCTACACCTTC. Full variable domain (remainder filled in from reference TRBV11-2 and TRBJ1-2): EAGVAQSPRYKIIEKRQSVAFWCNPISGHATLYWYQQILGQGPKLLIQFQNNGVVDDSQLPKDRFSAERLKGVDSTLKIQPAKLEDSAVYLCASSPGQNRNYGYTFGSGTRLTVV.

This clone appeared once. The chain is built from TRBV12-2 and TRBJ1-1; no DNA check was done on the table's D call, TRBD1. TRBV12-2 is reported as a pseudogene. The CDR3 length is 14 residues. DNA for the CDR3: TGTGCAAGTCGCTTAACAGGGGAGAACACTGAAGCTTTCTTT. Protein: CASRLTGENTEAFF.

This chain uses TRBV14 with TRBJ2-7, with D possibly matching TRBD1 (6 bases). Trimming removed 6 bases at V and 8 bases at J, with 11 bases between. The CDR3 sequence is 11 residues long. CDR1 is SGHDN and CDR2 is FVKESK in the germline V gene. The CDR3: CASSKQGKQYF. The DNA of the CDR3 is TGTGCCAGCAGTAAACAGGGCAAGCAGTACTTC. The full variable domain, with the rest looked up from reference TRBV14 and TRBJ2-7, is EAGVTQFPSHSVIEKGQTVTLRCDPISGHDNLYWYRRVMGKEIKFLLHFVKESKQDESGMPNNRFLAERTGGTYSTLKVQPAELEDSGVYFCASSKQGKQYFGPGTRLTVT.

This clone was seen once. The rearrangement joins TRBV19 to TRBJ2-3; TRBD1 matches at 7 bases. There are 15 residues in the CDR3. From germline, CDR1 is LNHDA and CDR2 SQIVND (reference sequence). The trim removed 4 bases at V and 2 bases at J, leaving 6 bases unmatched. CDR3 sequence reads: CASSTGQSSTDTQYF. The CDR3 DNA reads as TGTGCCAGTAGTACGGGACAGAGCTCCACAGATACGCAGTATTTT. Full variable domain (remainder filled in from reference TRBV19 and TRBJ2-3): DGGITQSPKYLFRKEGQNVTLSCEQNLNHDAMYWYRQDPGQGLRLIYYSQIVNDFQKGDIAEGYSVSREKKESFPLTVTSAQKNPTAFYLCASSTGQSSTDTQYFGPGTRLTVL.

Of note for this clone: Within the sample, other DNA sequences also encode this same CDR3. The chain joins TRBV9 to TRBJ2-3; D gene unclear. CDR1 is SGDLS and CDR2 is YYNGEE in the germline V gene. V shed 0 bases and J shed 0 bases, with 2 bases lying between them. The CDR3 is 13 residues long. The CDR3 nucleotides are TGTGCCAGCAGCGTAGCGAGCACAGATACGCAGTATTTT. Translated, it gives CASSVASTDTQYF. Together with reference TRBV9 and TRBJ2-3, the CDR3 gives the full variable domain: DSGVTQTPKHLITATGQRVTLRCSPRSGDLSVYWYQQSLDQGLQFLIQYYNGEERAKGNILERFSAQQFPDLHSELNLSSLELGDSALYFCASSVASTDTQYFGPGTRLTVL.

Here the CDR3 DNA reads TGTGCCGCATCCGGGACAGCAAACACCGGGGAGCTGTTTTTT. Residues: CAASGTANTGELFF. The gene calls are TRBV10-3 and TRBJ2-2; TRBD1 agrees at 7 bases. Germline-derived CDR1 and CDR2 are ENHRY and SYGVKD. The CDR3 totals 14 residues. Trimming removed 11 bases from V and 2 bases from J; junction bases left unmatched: 8.

The V gene is TRBV12-5, the J gene TRBJ2-7, with 9 bases that match TRBD2. The CDR3 sequence is 15 residues long. V lost 2 bases to trimming and J lost 3 bases; unmatched junction nucleotides: 5. Germline loops: CDR1 LGHNT, CDR2 FRNRAP. The CDR3 coding sequence is TGTGCTAGTGGTTTGATTCCAGCGGGAGGCTACGAGCAGTACTTC. It is translated as CASGLIPAGGYEQYF. Variable domain in full (rest from reference TRBV12-5 and TRBJ2-7): DARVTQTPRHKVTEMGQEVTMRCQPILGHNTVFWYRQTMMQGLELLAYFRNRAPLDDSGMPKDRFSAEMPDATLATLKIQPSEPRDSAVYFCASGLIPAGGYEQYFGPGTRLTVT.

The gene calls are TRBV18 and TRBJ2-1; 9 bases align to TRBD2. This CDR3 contains 14 residues. V trimming: 7 bases; J trimming: 2 bases; junction bases outside the gene matches: 3. Germline assignment: CDR1 KGHSH and CDR2 LQKENI. DNA of the CDR3: TGTGCCAGCTTTAGCGGGGGACCCTACAATGAGCAGTTCTTC. It translates to CASFSGGPYNEQFF.